The 30 T cell receptor beta chains given below trace back to one sample, sequenced in a study of T cell responses to AZD1222 COVID-19 vaccine. Only in-frame clones appear in the TCRdb table, and some are missing; sequencing was by immunoSEQ multiplex PCR. There are about 100,000 clones in the sample; roughly 80% occur only once, and about 17% lies in the top ten. Specimen: peripheral blood, collected on day 0 of AZD1222 vaccination. These receptor sequences come from an adult in good health.

The chain is built from TRBV5-6 and TRBJ2-3, with D possibly being TRBD2 (5 bases). In germline, CDR1 is SGHDT, CDR2 YYEEEE. This CDR3 region has 15 residues. V was cut by 0 bases and J by 0 bases, with 8 bases left in between. DNA for the CDR3: TGTGCCAGCAGCTTGGGCGCGGGTAGCACAGATACGCAGTATTTT. As protein: CASSLGAGSTDTQYF. Drawing the rest from reference TRBV5-6 and TRBJ2-3, the complete variable domain is DAGVTQSPTHLIKTRGQQVTLRCSPKSGHDTVSWYQQALGQGPQFIFQYYEEEERQRGNFPDRFSGHQFPNYSSELNVNALLLGDSALYLCASSLGAGSTDTQYFGPGTRLTVL.

This clone was recorded only once. The chain recombines TRBV5-4 with TRBJ2-1; D is possibly TRBD1 (6 bases). With 4 bases removed from V and 0 bases from J, the gap between germline ends came to 11 bases. The germline gives CDR1 SGHNT, CDR2 YYREEE (reference sequence). The CDR3 runs to 15 residues. The CDR3 nucleotides are TGTGCCAGCAGCCTCGAGGACAGCTCCTACAATGAGCAGTTCTTC. It encodes CASSLEDSSYNEQFF. Full variable domain (rest looked up from reference TRBV5-4 and TRBJ2-1): ETGVTQSPTHLIKTRGQQVTLRCSSQSGHNTVSWYQQALGQGPQFIFQYYREEENGRGNFPPRFSGLQFPNYSSELNVNALELDDSALYLCASSLEDSSYNEQFFGPGTRLTVL.

The gene calls are TRBV18 and TRBJ2-5, with a possible D match to TRBD2 (5 bases). Germline V gives CDR1 KGHSH, CDR2 LQKENI. CDR3 size: 14 residues. The germline V and J ends were trimmed by 1 base and 5 bases, with 11 bases remaining between them. The CDR3 DNA is TGTGCCAGCTCACCACGCGAGGGCAGGGAGACCCAGTACTTC. It yields the protein CASSPREGRETQYF.

The chain recombines TRBV3-1 (or the pseudogene TRBV3-2) with TRBJ2-7; a weak D match, TRBD1 (6 bases). The V end was cut by 6 bases, the J end by 1 base, with 10 bases between. The CDR3 is 13 amino acids. Per the germline V gene, CDR1 is LGHDT and CDR2 is YNNKEL (reference sequence). CDR3 coding DNA: TGTGCCAGCAGGCCAGGGGCGTCCTACGAGCAGTACTTC. This encodes CASRPGASYEQYF.

The rearrangement links TRBV19 to TRBJ1-1; 9 bases match TRBD1. In germline, CDR1 is LNHDA, CDR2 SQIVND (reference sequence). The V gene end was trimmed by 4 bases and the J gene end by 2 bases; junction bases not matched to a gene: 8. The CDR3 length is 16 residues. CDR3 residues: CASSTTGGSGNTEAFF. For the CDR3, the DNA is TGTGCCAGTAGTACCACAGGGGGCTCGGGCAACACTGAAGCTTTCTTT.

The chain links TRBV6-2 or TRBV6-3 to TRBJ2-1, with 10 bases identical to TRBD1. The V and J ends lost 6 bases and 6 bases, in that order; junction bases with no gene match: 8. Per germline, CDR1 MNHEY and CDR2 SVGEGT. The CDR3 sequence is 15 residues long. The CDR3 nucleotides are TGTGCCAGCAGCCGCTGGGACAGGGGAATCAATGAGCAGTTCTTC. Translation: CASSRWDRGINEQFF.

This chain connects TRBV5-1 to TRBJ1-1; maybe TRBD1 (5 bases). Germline CDR1 SGHRS, CDR2 YFSETQ. Deletions cut 3 bases from V and 0 bases from J, with 9 bases between. The CDR3 totals 14 residues. CDR3 sequence (DNA): TGCGCCAGCAGCTCGGACAACTTGAACACTGAAGCTTTCTTT. Its protein is CASSSDNLNTEAFF. The full variable domain, its missing parts supplied by reference TRBV5-1 and TRBJ1-1, is KAGVTQTPRYLIKTRGQQVTLSCSPISGHRSVSWYQQTPGQGLQFLFEYFSETQRNKGNFPGRFSGRQFSNSRSEMNVSTLELGDSALYLCASSSDNLNTEAFFGQGTRLTVV.

The sample holds one count of this clone. The chain is built from TRBV7-9 and TRBJ1-1; the D gene is possibly TRBD1 (5 bases). This CDR3 spans 14 amino acids. Trimming shortened V by 5 bases and J by 4 bases, and 14 bases separated the two germline ends. The germline V gene has CDR1 SEHNR and CDR2 FQNEAQ (reference sequence). The CDR3 loop reads CASSPSGAPTEAFF. As DNA, the CDR3 is TGTGCCAGCAGCCCCAGTGGGGCTCCCACTGAAGCTTTCTTT.

The chain is built from TRBV6-5 and TRBJ1-1; tentative D call: TRBD1 (5 bases). The CDR3 totals 12 residues. CDR1 MNHEY and CDR2 SVGAGI come from the germline V gene. V was shortened by 5 bases and J by 7 bases, with 11 bases between the two germline ends. CDR3 bases: TGTGCCAGCAGTCTTCAGGGTCGTGAAGCTTTCTTT. This codes for CASSLQGREAFF.

The table lists this clone with a few counts. The chain uses TRBV2 and TRBJ2-3; D not resolved. Per germline, CDR1 SNHLY and CDR2 FYNNEI. Trimming left V 4 bases short and J 0 bases short, with 11 bases between. The CDR3 contains 15 residues. CDR3 nucleotide sequence: TGTGCCAGCAGTGCCGGACCCCATAGCACAGATACGCAGTATTTT. Its translation: CASSAGPHSTDTQYF. Supplemented by reference TRBV2 and TRBJ2-3, the full variable domain reads EPEVTQTPSHQVTQMGQEVILRCVPISNHLYFYWYRQILGQKVEFLVSFYNNEISEKSEIFDDQFSVERPDGSNFTLKIRSTKLEDSAMYFCASSAGPHSTDTQYFGPGTRLTVL.

The chain combines TRBV6-4 with TRBJ2-7; the D gene is possibly TRBD1 (6 bases). Trimming pared 4 bases from V and 5 bases from J, leaving 15 bases between. There are 14 residues in the CDR3. The germline V gene has CDR1 MRHNA and CDR2 SNTAGT. This CDR3 is CASSALETGNEQYF. Written as DNA, the CDR3 is TGTGCCAGCAGTGCCCTCGAAACAGGGAACGAGCAGTACTTC.

The CDR3 bases are TGTGCCACCTCCTCCCTCCGGGGCAGCAATCGTCTTGGCTACACCTTC. Encoded protein: CATSSLRGSNRLGYTF. The genes are TRBV27 and TRBJ1-2; maybe TRBD1 (5 bases). Germline CDR1 MNHEY, CDR2 SMNVEV (reference sequence). V was clipped by 10 bases and J by 7 bases, with 28 bases between them. The CDR3 contains 16 residues.

This chain links TRBV2 with TRBJ1-1; D remains ambiguous. Germline V lookup: CDR1 SNHLY, CDR2 FYNNEI. This CDR3 contains 13 residues. Trimming pared 7 bases from V and 1 base from J, leaving 10 bases between. CDR3 residues: CASNQSPNTEAFF. CDR3 DNA: TGTGCCAGCAATCAGAGCCCGAACACTGAAGCTTTCTTT.

The chain recombines TRBV11-3 with TRBJ2-5; D could derive from TRBD1 or TRBD2 (6 bases each). Per germline, CDR1 SGHNT and CDR2 YENEEA. With 2 bases removed from V and 3 bases from J, the gap between germline ends came to 10 bases. This CDR3 is 14 amino acids long. CDR3 in DNA: TGTGCCAGCAGCTTAAACGGGGGCAAAGAGACCCAGTACTTC. Protein sequence: CASSLNGGKETQYF.

The chain couples TRBV24-1 to TRBJ2-6, with a possible D match to TRBD1 (6 bases). The length of the CDR3 is 15 residues. Trimming stripped 4 bases from V and 5 bases from J, with 11 bases between. CDR1 is KGHDR, CDR2 SFDVKD, per germline. DNA of the CDR3: TGTGCCACCAGTGAGGATAGGGACAGGGCCAACGTCCTGACTTTC. Protein sequence: CATSEDRDRANVLTF.

This clone was detected once. The chain uses TRBV6-5 and TRBJ2-1; TRBD2 aligns across 8 bases. The V gene's germline CDR1 is MNHEY and CDR2 SVGAGI. After removal of 6 bases from V and 8 bases from J, the junction contained 12 bases not matched to a gene. The CDR3 covers 15 residues. The CDR3 here is CASSSAGVGSHEQFF. The CDR3, as DNA: TGTGCCAGCAGCTCAGCGGGAGTAGGGTCTCATGAGCAGTTCTTC.

This chain joins TRBV6-2 or TRBV6-3 and TRBJ1-1; no firm D call. This CDR3 comprises 14 residues. Germline V gene data show CDR1 as MNHEY and CDR2 as SVGEGT. The V end was cut by 2 bases, the J end by 0 bases, with 7 bases between. CDR3 nucleotides: TGTGCCAGCAGTTACGCCGGACTGAACACTGAAGCTTTCTTT. It is translated as CASSYAGLNTEAFF.

The genes are TRBV28 and TRBJ1-5; D is possibly TRBD1 (5 bases). CDR1 MDHEN and CDR2 SYDVKM come from the germline V gene. V was cut by 5 bases and J by 6 bases, with 11 bases left in between. The CDR3 has 13 residues. The chain's CDR3 is CASSAPGFQPQHF. For the CDR3, the DNA is TGTGCCAGCAGTGCCCCAGGGTTTCAGCCCCAGCATTTT.

The chain has TRBV2 and TRBJ1-6; 7 nucleotides line up with TRBD1. CDR3 length equals 15 residues. Germline V gene lookup returns CDR1 SNHLY and CDR2 FYNNEI. V lost 6 bases to trimming and J lost 9 bases; unmatched junction nucleotides: 11. Here the CDR3 reads CASSVGARGASPLHF. Here the CDR3 DNA reads TGTGCCAGCAGCGTTGGAGCCAGGGGGGCTTCACCCCTCCACTTT.

The chain uses TRBV24-1 and TRBJ2-1; unclear D gene. CDR3 length: 13 residues. Germline lookup yields CDR1 KGHDR and CDR2 SFDVKD. Trimming removed 4 bases at V and 5 bases at J, with 8 bases between. CDR3 nucleotide sequence: TGTGCCACCAGTGACTCCTTTAACAATGAGCAGTTCTTC. As protein: CATSDSFNNEQFF.

The rearrangement uses TRBV20-1 and TRBJ2-7; D is possibly TRBD2 (6 bases). The germline V gene has CDR1 DFQATT and CDR2 SNEGSKA (reference sequence). The germline V and J ends were trimmed by 3 bases and 2 bases, with 14 bases remaining between them. The CDR3 is 14 amino acids. The CDR3 loop reads CSASVPGGTYEQYF. Written as DNA, the CDR3 is TGCAGTGCTAGTGTTCCCGGCGGGACCTACGAGCAGTACTTC.

This clone was seen only once. The rearrangement joins TRBV18 to TRBJ1-4; 11 nucleotides agree with TRBD1. Germline-derived CDR1 and CDR2 are KGHSH and LQKENI. With 5 bases clipped from V and 8 bases from J, the junction kept 7 bases outside the gene matches. The CDR3 totals 15 residues. The CDR3 reads CASSSGTGGYEKLFF. For the CDR3, the DNA is TGTGCCAGCTCATCAGGGACAGGGGGTTACGAAAAACTGTTTTTT. The full variable domain, its missing parts supplied by reference TRBV18 and TRBJ1-4, is NAGVMQNPRHLVRRRGQEARLRCSPMKGHSHVYWYRQLPEEGLKFMVYLQKENIIDESGMPKERFSAEFPKEGPSILRIQQVVRGDSAAYFCASSSGTGGYEKLFFGSGTQLSVL.

The rearrangement links TRBV30 to TRBJ1-6; the D is unclear. Trimming removed 0 bases at V and 10 bases at J, with 10 bases between. The CDR3 is 13 amino acids. Germline CDR1 and CDR2: GTSNPN and SVGIG (reference sequence). DNA for the CDR3: TGTGCCTGGAGTGTACGGCGGGGATCACCCCTCCACTTT. Translation gives CAWSVRRGSPLHF.

The chain is built from TRBV11-2 and TRBJ1-2; D may be TRBD1 (6 bases). The germline gives CDR1 SGHAT, CDR2 FQNNGV. V gave up 0 bases and J gave up 0 bases, with 17 bases separating them. CDR3 length equals 18 residues. CDR3 sequence reads: CASSLEGQNPLSNYGYTF. Here the CDR3 DNA reads TGTGCCAGCAGCTTAGAAGGACAGAACCCCCTCTCTAACTATGGCTACACCTTC.

This rearrangement joins TRBV2 to TRBJ2-3, with D hard to call. Germline lookup yields CDR1 SNHLY and CDR2 FYNNEI. This CDR3 spans 11 amino acids. V was pared by 1 base and J by 6 bases, with 2 bases between. CDR3 bases: TGTGCCAGCAGTGAAGTCGATACGCAGTATTTT. Translating gives CASSEVDTQYF.

This chain joins TRBV6-1 and TRBJ1-2, with D uncertain. This CDR3 is 13 amino acids long. Germline V gene data show CDR1 as MNHNS and CDR2 as SASEGT. With 1 base removed from V and 7 bases from J, the gap between germline ends came to 10 bases. This CDR3 reads CASSEEGTRGYTF. The CDR3 DNA is TGTGCCAGCAGTGAAGAGGGTACCCGTGGCTACACCTTC.

The gene calls are TRBV24-1 and TRBJ1-2; D may be TRBD1 (6 bases). This CDR3 comprises 16 residues. Trimming shortened V by 3 bases and J by 6 bases, and 19 bases separated the two germline ends. The V gene's germline CDR1 is KGHDR and CDR2 SFDVKD. The CDR3 loop is CATSDTKTGTVDGYTF. The CDR3 bases are TGTGCCACCAGTGATACGAAAACAGGGACTGTGGATGGCTACACCTTC.

This chain joins TRBV15 and TRBJ1-2; 11 bases line up with TRBD1. Looked up from germline, CDR1 is LNHNV and CDR2 is YYDKDF (reference sequence). CDR3 length: 15 residues. The ends lost 2 bases at V and 9 bases at J; junction bases unmatched: 8. The CDR3 nucleotides read TGTGCCACCAGCAGATCATCGGGGACAGGGGGGAGCTACACCTTC. It yields the protein CATSRSSGTGGSYTF.

The chain combines TRBV3-1 (or the pseudogene TRBV3-2) with TRBJ1-1; a possible D gene is TRBD1 (5 bases). The CDR3 runs 17 residues. The V gene lost 0 bases and the J gene lost 1 base, with 15 bases spanning the gap. Germline V gene lookup returns CDR1 LGHDT and CDR2 YNNKEL (reference sequence). The CDR3 DNA reads TGTGCCAGCAGCCAAGAAGGGGCAGCAAGAGGGAACACTGAAGCTTTCTTT. The encoded protein is CASSQEGAARGNTEAFF.

The CDR3 spells CASSPLAGDRQSSTDTQYF. CDR3 nucleotides: TGTGCCAGCTCACCACTCGCGGGGGACCGTCAGTCTAGCACAGATACGCAGTATTTT. V gene TRBV18 combines with J gene TRBJ2-3; 7 bases are a match to TRBD2. CDR3 length: 19 amino acids. Germline V gene data show CDR1 as KGHSH and CDR2 as LQKENI. Unmatched junction bases numbered 13, after V lost 1 base and J lost 0 bases.